The TCR beta chain described here comes from a study of T cell changes during pregnancy in multiple sclerosis. Some clones are missing from TCRdb's copy, which holds only in-frame ones; the method was immunoSEQ multiplex PCR. The sample has tens of thousands of clones, approximately 92% seen once. Germline V gives CDR1 MDHEN, CDR2 SYDVKM. With 6 bases clipped from V and 2 bases from J, the junction kept 5 bases outside the gene matches. The CDR3 spans 15 residues. The source is a female donor with multiple sclerosis, enrolled in a pregnancy study. This chain links TRBV28 with TRBJ1-2; 11 nucleotides align to TRBD1. Sequencing used CD4+ T cells from peripheral blood mononuclear cells, obtained before pregnancy. CDR3 sequence (DNA): TGTGCCAGCAGAACGGGACAGGGGGTAAACTATGGCTACACCTTC. It is translated as CASRTGQGVNYGYTF.